This TCR beta chain was found in a study of T cells after yellow fever vaccination. CDR1 and CDR2 from the germline V gene are SNHLY and FYNNEI. With 3 bases removed from V and 10 bases from J, the gap between germline ends came to 7 bases. This CDR3 has 11 residues. In TCRdb, the 5' RACE reads were re-called with MiXCR into one record per CDR3 protein. The sample has around 100,000 distinct CDR3 sequences, approximately 8.4% seen once. This clonotype appeared a few times. The rearrangement joins TRBV2 to TRBJ2-1; unclear D gene. The input for sequencing was CD8+ T cells sorted from PBMCs, taken 45 days after the yellow fever booster vaccination. The TCR comes from a man under 40 who received the YFV17D yellow fever vaccine. The CDR3 coding sequence is TGTGCCAGCAGTGATGTTACAGAGCAGTTCTTC. Translation: CASSDVTEQFF.